The T cell receptor beta chain under discussion was sequenced for a study of Ad26.COV2.S vaccination and SARS-CoV-2 variants. In the study overall: The donor participated in the COV1001 trial, in its Ad26.COV2.S arm. Ad26.COV2.S given intramuscularly, once or twice 56 days apart. Study-wide results and limits: From the TCR breadth and depth analyses, total T cell responses may have been underestimated.

This sample's treatment: over 15 received Ad26.COV2.S at low or high dose, single or two shots; about 5 received placebo; per-sample allocation not given. Following the first vaccine or placebo injection, samples were taken on day 63. Within Boston, the person who donated was an adult of 18-55 years. Notes on this clone: Its specificity is unknown.

Losses at the gene ends were 7 bases for V and 2 bases for J; bases not matched to a gene: 8. The CDR3 is 14 residues long. The germline CDR1 and CDR2 sequences are SNHLY and FYNNEI. Method: immunoSEQ multiplex PCR; TCRdb's copy keeps in-frame clones and lacks some. The sample comprises fewer than 400,000 clones, about 85% of which are singletons, and 3.5% rests with the top ten. The sample was peripheral blood, taken in a trial of Ad26.COV2.S vaccine versus placebo. This sequence originates from a person aged 18 to 65 who received the Ad26.COV2.S COVID-19 vaccine or a placebo. V usage is TRBV2 and J usage is TRBJ2-7, with 7 bases matching TRBD1. The CDR3 DNA sequence: TGTGCCAGCAAAGGACAGGATAGAGCCTACGAGCAGTACTTC. This sequence encodes CASKGQDRAYEQYF.